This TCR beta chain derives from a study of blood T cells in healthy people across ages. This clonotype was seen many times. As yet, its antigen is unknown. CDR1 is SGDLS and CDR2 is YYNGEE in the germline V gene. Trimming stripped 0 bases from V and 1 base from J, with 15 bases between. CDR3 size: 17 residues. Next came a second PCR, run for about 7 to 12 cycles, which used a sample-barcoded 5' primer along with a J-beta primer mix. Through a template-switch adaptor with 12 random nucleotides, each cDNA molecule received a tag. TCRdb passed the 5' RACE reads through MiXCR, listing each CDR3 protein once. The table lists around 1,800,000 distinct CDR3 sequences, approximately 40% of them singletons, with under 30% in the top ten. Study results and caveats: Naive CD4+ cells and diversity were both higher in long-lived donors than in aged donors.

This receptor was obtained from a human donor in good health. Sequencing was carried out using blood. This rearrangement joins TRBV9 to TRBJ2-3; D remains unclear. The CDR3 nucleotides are TGTGCCAGCAGCGTAGTAGGCTACCCCCTGGGCACAGATACGCAGTATTTT. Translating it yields CASSVVGYPLGTDTQYF.